The rows below give T cell receptor beta chains drawn from one sample of a study of Ad26.COV2.S vaccination and SARS-CoV-2 variants. Assay: immunoSEQ multiplex PCR; the TCRdb copy retains only in-frame clones and omits some. The table has approximately 410,000 clones, 70% to 90% seen once; the top ten hold 3.5% to 4%. The specimen was peripheral blood, collected in a trial of Ad26.COV2.S vaccine versus placebo. All receptors come from a person aged 18 to 65 who received the Ad26.COV2.S COVID-19 vaccine or a placebo. The CDR3 runs from the conserved cysteine through the conserved F or W. A D gene is named only where the DNA matches it firmly. Size values are once, few and many counts, or a class for expanded clones, and some rows have none.

v_gene,abundance,d_gene,j_gene,CDR3aa,CDR3nt
TRBV7-8,few,NA,TRBJ1-4,CASSSTGTVNEKLFF,TGTGCCAGCAGCTCAACCGGGACGGTAAATGAAAAACTGTTTTTT
TRBV5-6,NA,NA,TRBJ2-1,CASSYRAYSSYNEQFF,TGTGCCAGCAGCTATAGAGCTTACAGCTCCTACAATGAGCAGTTCTTC
TRBV6-5,few,NA,TRBJ2-4,CASSYARGGANIQYF,TGTGCCAGCAGTTACGCCAGGGGAGGTGCAAACATTCAGTACTTC
TRBV5-5,NA,NA,TRBJ2-2,CASSLFVSGPGELFF,TGTGCCAGCAGCTTGTTTGTCTCCGGCCCCGGGGAGCTGTTTTTT
TRBV9,NA,TRBD2,TRBJ2-1,CASSVSASGGYNEQFF,TGTGCCAGCAGCGTATCGGCTAGCGGGGGATACAATGAGCAGTTCTTC
TRBV7-3,NA,TRBD2,TRBJ2-3,CASSFSGGAPDTQYF,TGTGCCAGCAGCTTTAGCGGGGGGGCCCCAGATACGCAGTATTTT
TRBV27,NA,NA,TRBJ2-7,CASSLLSGKQYF,TGTGCCAGCAGTTTATTATCAGGGAAGCAGTACTTC
TRBV12-5,NA,NA,TRBJ1-1,CASGFVGTEAFF,TGTGCTAGTGGTTTTGTGGGCACTGAAGCTTTCTTT
TRBV6-2/TRBV6-3,NA,NA,TRBJ1-5,CASSRTMYSNQPQHF,TGTGCCAGCAGCAGAACAATGTATAGCAATCAGCCCCAGCATTTT
TRBV27,few,TRBD1,TRBJ1-4,CASSLVGTAEKLFF,TGTGCCAGCAGTTTAGTCGGGACAGCAGAAAAACTGTTTTTT
TRBV5-1,NA,NA,TRBJ1-2,CASEVFNYGYTF,TGCGCCTCCGAGGTATTCAACTATGGCTACACCTTC
TRBV11-3,NA,TRBD2,TRBJ2-1,CASSFGAGAGGSYNEQFF,TGTGCCAGCAGCTTCGGGGCAGGAGCGGGGGGGTCCTACAATGAGCAGTTCTTC
TRBV4-3,NA,NA,TRBJ1-1,CASSQFWPYNTEAFF,TGCGCCAGCAGCCAATTCTGGCCCTATAACACTGAAGCTTTCTTT
TRBV3-1/TRBV3-2,NA,NA,TRBJ2-6,CASSQDSGFGVRSGANVLTF,TGTGCCAGCAGCCAAGATTCCGGGTTTGGGGTTCGCTCTGGGGCCAACGTCCTGACTTTC
TRBV6-4,NA,NA,TRBJ2-3,CASSAQPEGHNTQYF,TGTGCCAGCAGTGCTCAACCAGAGGGGCATAATACGCAGTATTTT
TRBV24-1,once,TRBD1,TRBJ2-1,CATRTGGNEQFF,TGTGCCACCAGAACAGGGGGCAATGAGCAGTTCTTC
TRBV5-6,NA,NA,TRBJ2-7,CASSHFPGDNYEQYF,TGTGCCAGCAGCCACTTTCCGGGGGATAACTACGAGCAGTACTTC
TRBV10-1,NA,TRBD2,TRBJ2-1,CASSEARGGLSYNEQFF,TGCGCCAGCAGTGAGGCCCGCGGGGGATTATCCTACAATGAGCAGTTCTTC
TRBV24-1,once,NA,TRBJ1-4,CATSTPGDEKLFF,TGTGCCACCAGTACCCCAGGGGATGAAAAACTGTTTTTT
TRBV6-2/TRBV6-3,NA,TRBD2,TRBJ2-2,CASSYSTGGEYNYPNTGELFF,TGTGCCAGCAGTTACTCAACGGGGGGGGAATACAATTATCCGAACACCGGGGAGCTGTTTTTT
TRBV19,NA,NA,TRBJ1-2,CASSMGINYGYTF,TGTGCCAGTAGTATGGGAATAAACTATGGCTACACCTTC
TRBV4-3,NA,TRBD1,TRBJ2-1,CASSQVYTGAGDEQFF,TGCGCCAGCAGCCAAGTTTATACAGGGGCGGGTGATGAGCAGTTCTTC
TRBV9,NA,TRBD1,TRBJ2-7,CASSPSGGQGASEQYF,TGTGCCAGCAGCCCCTCTGGGGGACAGGGGGCGTCCGAGCAGTACTTC
TRBV5-4,few,TRBD1,TRBJ2-2,CASSLGGRQGTRTGELFF,TGTGCCAGCAGCTTGGGAGGCCGACAGGGGACGAGGACCGGGGAGCTGTTTTTT
TRBV28,NA,TRBD1,TRBJ2-5,CASTDPTGTYETQYF,TGTGCCAGCACCGACCCGACAGGGACGTACGAGACCCAGTACTTC
TRBV5-1,NA,NA,TRBJ2-7,CASSSGALRRNSYEQYF,TGCGCCAGCAGCTCGGGGGCCCTGAGGCGTAACTCCTACGAGCAGTACTTC
TRBV7-9,NA,NA,TRBJ2-3,CASSPQGWVTDTQYF,TGTGCCAGCAGCCCCCAGGGGTGGGTTACAGATACGCAGTATTTT
TRBV29-1,NA,TRBD1,TRBJ2-5,CSTPGGTGIKTQYF,TGCAGCACCCCTGGTGGGACAGGGATAAAGACCCAGTACTTC
TRBV18,NA,NA,TRBJ1-1,CASSPPTQNTEAFF,TGTGCCAGCTCACCCCCTACCCAGAACACTGAAGCTTTCTTT
TRBV30,NA,NA,TRBJ2-1,CACTPAPVLYNEQFF,TGTGCCTGTACGCCGGCGCCGGTACTATACAATGAGCAGTTCTTC
TRBV6-2/TRBV6-3,once,NA,TRBJ1-5,CASSYSHRVGQPQHF,TGTGCCAGCAGTTACTCGCACAGGGTCGGACAGCCCCAGCATTTT